This T cell receptor (beta chain) derives from a study of shared clonotypes between healthy human individuals. Overall study findings and caveats: The diversity represented, both genetic and in exposure history, was limited by few donors.

There are 14 residues in the CDR3. The germline V gene has CDR1 MDHEN and CDR2 SYDVKM. Deletions cut 3 bases from V and 4 bases from J, with 13 bases between. This clone was recorded a few times. Antigen: not known. Template for every sorted-subset replicate PCR totaled around 200 ng DNA, around 32,000 T cell genomes. The table came from immunoSEQ multiplex PCR; TCRdb's copy has only in-frame clones and leaves some out. The repertoire consists of about 710,000 clones, with less than 80% occurring once and the leading ten covering 1.5% to 2%. The rearrangement joins TRBV28 to TRBJ2-7; D gene ambiguous. The specimen sequenced was memory CD4+ T cells sorted from blood. Subset meaning: CD45RA-negative fraction. The receptor was isolated from a woman in her 30s in good health. The CDR3 nucleotides are TGTGCCAGCAGTTTGTACACCCTTGCATACGAGCAGTACTTC. It codes for CASSLYTLAYEQYF.